The sequence of this T cell receptor (beta chain) was determined in a study of CD8+CD57+ T cells in acquired aplastic anemia. Study-wide background: Sorted CD4+ and CD8+ cell DNA averaged approximately 3 ug. Study observations and caveats: The CD8+ Simpson's diversity of patients and controls was not significantly different. The number of CD8+ CDR3 sequences shared by patients and controls was about 27.

Germline CDR1 reads DFQATT; CDR2 reads SNEGSKA (reference sequence). The J segment lost 0 bases and the V segment lost 6 bases, leaving 15 bases of the junction unmatched. The CDR3 runs to 18 residues. Investigators profiled TCR beta VDJ and CDR3 from genomic DNA template. TCRdb itself ran the reads through MiXCR, one entry per CDR3 protein. The sample comprises roughly 180,000 distinct CDR3 sequences, around 60% of which are singletons, and roughly 43% rests with the top ten. Sequencing was done on patients that had shown CD8+CD57+ cell expansion by flow cytometry. Patients were therapy-naive when their blood was sampled. About this clonotype itself: Antigen unknown.

The clonotype comes from a human donor with aplastic anemia. Sequencing was carried out using sorted CD4+, CD8+, or CD8+CD57+ T cells (not recorded which) from PBMCs. This rearrangement joins TRBV20-1 to TRBJ2-1, with 9 bases lining up with TRBD1. The chain's CDR3 is CSARNRDRAYSSYNEQFF. CDR3 nucleotide sequence: TGCAGTGCCAGGAACCGGGACAGGGCCTATAGCTCCTACAATGAGCAGTTCTTC.